The sequence of this T cell receptor (beta chain) was determined in a study of regulatory T cells in long-lasting Graves disease. Study outcomes and limitations: When disease was persistent, TRBV28, TRBJ1-2 and TRBJ2-5 were the favored segments.

This clonotype was observed many times. Its antigen remains unidentified. V shed 5 bases, J shed 2 bases, and the junction held 5 bases outside the gene matches. The CDR3 consists of 15 residues. From germline, CDR1 is MDHEN and CDR2 SYDVKM. Time point given: newly diagnosed GD, antithyroid drugs for less than 3 months. From RNA extracted from PBMCs, the TCR library was made. Building of the TCR beta libraries involved iRepertoire HTBI primers and Arm-PCR of CDR3 regions. TCRdb re-called the multiplex PCR reads through MiXCR, storing one row per CDR3 protein. The sample has 350,000 to 450,000 distinct CDR3 sequences; approximately 16% are singletons. This sample was shared with a second study, whose subject was T cells in Graves' hyperthyroidism and ophthalmopathy.

This sequence originates from a woman in her 40s with Graves disease. The sequencing used peripheral blood mononuclear cells (PBMCs), collected at new diagnosis, from a patient treated with antithyroid drugs. V and J are TRBV28 and TRBJ2-3, with TRBD2 matching over 9 bases. The CDR3 here is CASSQLAGSTDTQYF. The CDR3 DNA is TGTGCCAGCAGTCAACTAGCGGGTTCCACAGATACGCAGTATTTT.